This T cell receptor (beta chain) was sequenced during a study of blood T cell repertoires in COVID-19. Study context: Spain, Italy and the United States supplied samples that represented acute and convalescent COVID-19. Sources were T cells, B-cell-depleted T cells, or PBMCs; the material itself was cDNA or gDNA.

Original handling: Amplification of reference gene primers was used by the study to estimate nucleated cell counts. Using immunoSEQ multiplex PCR, the repertoire was profiled, and TCRdb retains in-frame clones only, with some absent. That table is the source of V, J and clone size, and D and trimming were worked out from the DNA. The sample has under 95,000 clones, 75% to 90% seen once. V lost 5 bases and J 6 bases, leaving 9 bases between the germline ends. This CDR3 contains 12 residues. Looked up from germline, CDR1 is SGHTA and CDR2 is FQGTGA. The sequenced sample consisted of peripheral blood. The receptor was derived from a woman older than 75 with acute or convalescent COVID-19. This chain connects TRBV7-3 to TRBJ2-3, with D possibly matching TRBD2 (5 bases). In DNA, the CDR3 is TGTGCCAGCAGCGGAGGTGGGGATACGCAGTATTTT. Translated, it gives CASSGGGDTQYF.